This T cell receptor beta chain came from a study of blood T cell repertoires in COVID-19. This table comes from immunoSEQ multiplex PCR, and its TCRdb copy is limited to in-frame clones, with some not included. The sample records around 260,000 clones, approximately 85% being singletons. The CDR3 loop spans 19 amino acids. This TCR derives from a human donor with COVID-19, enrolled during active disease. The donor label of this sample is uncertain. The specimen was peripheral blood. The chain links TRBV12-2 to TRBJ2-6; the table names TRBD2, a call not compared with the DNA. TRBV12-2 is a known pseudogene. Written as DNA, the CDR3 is TGTGCAAGTCGCTTAGCGGGTGGCAGCGATAGCTCTGGGGCCAACGTCCTGACTTTC. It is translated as CASRLAGGSDSSGANVLTF.